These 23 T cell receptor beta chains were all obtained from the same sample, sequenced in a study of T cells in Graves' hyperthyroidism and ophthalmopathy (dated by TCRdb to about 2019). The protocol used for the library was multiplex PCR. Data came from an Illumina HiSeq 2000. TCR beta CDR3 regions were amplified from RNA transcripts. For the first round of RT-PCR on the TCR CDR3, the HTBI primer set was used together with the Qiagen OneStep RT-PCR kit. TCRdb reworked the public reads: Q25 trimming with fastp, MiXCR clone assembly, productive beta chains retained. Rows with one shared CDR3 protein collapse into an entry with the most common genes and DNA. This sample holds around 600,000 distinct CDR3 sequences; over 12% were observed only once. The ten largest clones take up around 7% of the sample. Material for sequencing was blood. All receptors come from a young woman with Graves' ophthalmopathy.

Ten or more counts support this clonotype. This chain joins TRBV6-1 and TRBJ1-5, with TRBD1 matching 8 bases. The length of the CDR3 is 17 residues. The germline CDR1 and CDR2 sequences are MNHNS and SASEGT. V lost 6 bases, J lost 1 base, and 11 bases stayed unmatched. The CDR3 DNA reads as TGTGCCAGCAGCCAATTACAGGGGGTACGGAGCAATCAGCCCCAGCATTTT. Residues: CASSQLQGVRSNQPQHF.

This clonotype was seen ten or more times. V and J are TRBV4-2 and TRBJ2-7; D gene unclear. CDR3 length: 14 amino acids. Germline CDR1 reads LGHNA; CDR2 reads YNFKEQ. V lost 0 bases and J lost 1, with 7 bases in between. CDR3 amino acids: CASSQEWVSYEQYF. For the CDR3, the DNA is TGTGCCAGCAGCCAAGAATGGGTGTCCTACGAGCAGTACTTC.

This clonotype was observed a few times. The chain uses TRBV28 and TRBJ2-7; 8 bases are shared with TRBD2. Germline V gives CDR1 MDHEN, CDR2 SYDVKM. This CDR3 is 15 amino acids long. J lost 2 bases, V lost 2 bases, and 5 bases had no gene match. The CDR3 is CASSLGGRLTYEQYF. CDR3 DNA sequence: TGTGCCAGCAGTTTAGGCGGGAGGCTCACCTACGAGCAGTACTTC.

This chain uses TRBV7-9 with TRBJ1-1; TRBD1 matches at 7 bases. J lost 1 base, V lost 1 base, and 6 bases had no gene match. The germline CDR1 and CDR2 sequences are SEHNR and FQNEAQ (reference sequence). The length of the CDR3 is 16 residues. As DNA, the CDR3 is TGTGCCAGCAGCTTAGAACGGACAGGCGGGAACACTGAAGCTTTCTTT. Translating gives CASSLERTGGNTEAFF.

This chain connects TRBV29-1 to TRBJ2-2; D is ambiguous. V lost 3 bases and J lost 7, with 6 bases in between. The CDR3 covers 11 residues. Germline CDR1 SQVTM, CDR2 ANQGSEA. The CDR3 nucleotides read TGCAGCGTTGACGAGAGCGGGGAGCTGTTTTTT. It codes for CSVDESGELFF.

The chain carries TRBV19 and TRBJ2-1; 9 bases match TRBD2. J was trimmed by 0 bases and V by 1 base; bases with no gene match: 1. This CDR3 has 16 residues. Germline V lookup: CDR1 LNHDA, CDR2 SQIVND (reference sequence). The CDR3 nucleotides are TGTGCCAGTAGTATAGTGCGGGAGGGCTCCTACAATGAGCAGTTCTTC. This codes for CASSIVREGSYNEQFF.

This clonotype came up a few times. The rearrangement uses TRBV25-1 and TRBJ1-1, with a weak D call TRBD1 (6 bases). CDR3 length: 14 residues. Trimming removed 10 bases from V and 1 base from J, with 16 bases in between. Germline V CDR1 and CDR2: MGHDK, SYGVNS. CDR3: CATAVGGGNTEAFF. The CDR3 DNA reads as TGTGCCACCGCGGTGGGAGGGGGGAACACTGAAGCTTTCTTT.

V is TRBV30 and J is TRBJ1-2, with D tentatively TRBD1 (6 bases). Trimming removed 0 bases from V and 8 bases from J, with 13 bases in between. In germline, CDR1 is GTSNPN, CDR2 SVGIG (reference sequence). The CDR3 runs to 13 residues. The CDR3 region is CAWSVGAGRGYTF. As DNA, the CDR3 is TGTGCCTGGAGTGTGGGGGCGGGGAGGGGCTACACCTTC.

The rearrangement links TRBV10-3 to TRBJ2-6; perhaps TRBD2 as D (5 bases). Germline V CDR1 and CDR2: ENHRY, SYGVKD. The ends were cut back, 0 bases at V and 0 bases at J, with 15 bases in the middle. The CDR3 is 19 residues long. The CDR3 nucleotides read TGTGCCATCAGTGAGTCGATCGGTGGTGGGAGCTCTGGGGCCAACGTCCTGACTTTC. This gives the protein CAISESIGGGSSGANVLTF.

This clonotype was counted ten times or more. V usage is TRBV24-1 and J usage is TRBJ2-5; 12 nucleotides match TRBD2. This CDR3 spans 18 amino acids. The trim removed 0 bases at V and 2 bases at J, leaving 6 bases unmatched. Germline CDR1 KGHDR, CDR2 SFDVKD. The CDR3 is CATSDLRTSGKRQETQYF. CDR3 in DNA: TGTGCCACCAGTGATTTGCGGACTAGCGGGAAGAGACAAGAGACCCAGTACTTC.

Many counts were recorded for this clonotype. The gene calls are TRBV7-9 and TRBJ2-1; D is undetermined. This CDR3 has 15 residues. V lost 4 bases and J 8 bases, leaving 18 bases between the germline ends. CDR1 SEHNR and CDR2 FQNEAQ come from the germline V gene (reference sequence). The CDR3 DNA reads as TGTGCCAGCAGCTCGAGTTTGGGTGCTGGGGATGAGCAGTTCTTC. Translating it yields CASSSSLGAGDEQFF.

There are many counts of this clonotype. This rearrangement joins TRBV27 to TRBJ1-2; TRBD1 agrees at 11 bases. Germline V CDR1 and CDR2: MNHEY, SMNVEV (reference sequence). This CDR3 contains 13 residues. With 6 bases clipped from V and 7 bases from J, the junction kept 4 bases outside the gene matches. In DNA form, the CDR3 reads TGTGCCAGCAGACCAGGGACAGGGGGTGGCTACACCTTC. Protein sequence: CASRPGTGGGYTF.

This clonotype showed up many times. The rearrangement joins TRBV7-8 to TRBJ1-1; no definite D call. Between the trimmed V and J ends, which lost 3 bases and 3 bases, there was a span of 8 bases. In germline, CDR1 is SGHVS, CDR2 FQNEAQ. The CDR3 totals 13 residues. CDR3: CASSFPLDTEAFF. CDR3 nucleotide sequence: TGTGCCAGCAGCTTTCCACTGGACACTGAAGCTTTCTTT.

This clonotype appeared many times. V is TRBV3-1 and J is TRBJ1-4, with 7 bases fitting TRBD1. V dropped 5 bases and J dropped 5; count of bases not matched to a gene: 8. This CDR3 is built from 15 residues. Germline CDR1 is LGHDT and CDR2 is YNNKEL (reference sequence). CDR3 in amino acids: CASSVRDRANEKLFF. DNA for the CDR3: TGTGCCAGCAGCGTCAGGGACAGAGCGAATGAAAAACTGTTTTTT.

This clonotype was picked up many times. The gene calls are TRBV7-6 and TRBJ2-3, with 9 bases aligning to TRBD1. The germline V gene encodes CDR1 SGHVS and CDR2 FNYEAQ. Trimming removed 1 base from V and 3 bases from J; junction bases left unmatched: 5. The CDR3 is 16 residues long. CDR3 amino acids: CASSLVPGQGTDTQYF. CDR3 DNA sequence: TGTGCCAGCAGCTTAGTACCGGGACAGGGTACAGATACGCAGTATTTT.

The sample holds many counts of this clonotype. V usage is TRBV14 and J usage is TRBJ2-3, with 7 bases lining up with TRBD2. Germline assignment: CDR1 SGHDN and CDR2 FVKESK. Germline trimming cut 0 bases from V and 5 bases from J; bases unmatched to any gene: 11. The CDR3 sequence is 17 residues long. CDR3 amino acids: CASSQDRGDAFRDTQYF. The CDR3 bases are TGTGCCAGCAGCCAAGATCGGGGGGATGCGTTCAGAGATACGCAGTATTTT.

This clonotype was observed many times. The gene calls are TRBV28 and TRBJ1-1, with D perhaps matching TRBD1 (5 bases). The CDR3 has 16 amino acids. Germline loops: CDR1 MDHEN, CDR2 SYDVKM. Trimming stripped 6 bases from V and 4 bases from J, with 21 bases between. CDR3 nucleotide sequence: TGTGCCAGCAGCGACACCGCAGGGTGGCGAGGCACTGAAGCTTTCTTT. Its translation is CASSDTAGWRGTEAFF.

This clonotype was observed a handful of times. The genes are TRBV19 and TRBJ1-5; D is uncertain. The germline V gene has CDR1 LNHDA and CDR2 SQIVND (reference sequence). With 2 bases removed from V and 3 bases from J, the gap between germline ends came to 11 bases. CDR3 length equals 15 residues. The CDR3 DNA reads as TGTGCCAGTAGTATATACCCCAGCCCCAATCAGCCCCAGCATTTT. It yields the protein CASSIYPSPNQPQHF.

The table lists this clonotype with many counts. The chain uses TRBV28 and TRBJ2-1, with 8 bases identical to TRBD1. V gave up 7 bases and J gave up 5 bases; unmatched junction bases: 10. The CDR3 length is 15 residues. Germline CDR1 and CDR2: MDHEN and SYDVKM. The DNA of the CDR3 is TGTGCCAGCATACCCAGGACAGGGAAGCACAATGAGCAGTTCTTC. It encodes CASIPRTGKHNEQFF.

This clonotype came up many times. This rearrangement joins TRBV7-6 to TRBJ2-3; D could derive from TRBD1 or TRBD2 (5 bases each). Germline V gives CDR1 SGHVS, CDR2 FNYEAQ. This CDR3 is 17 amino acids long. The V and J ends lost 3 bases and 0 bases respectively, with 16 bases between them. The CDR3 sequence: CASSFQSGTASTDTQYF. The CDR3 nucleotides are TGTGCCAGCAGCTTCCAATCTGGGACGGCTAGCACAGATACGCAGTATTTT.

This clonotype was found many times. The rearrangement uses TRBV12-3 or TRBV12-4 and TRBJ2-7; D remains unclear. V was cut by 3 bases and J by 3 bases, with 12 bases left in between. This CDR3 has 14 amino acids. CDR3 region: CASSFLGYGYEQYF. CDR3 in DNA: TGTGCCAGCAGTTTTCTAGGGTACGGCTACGAGCAGTACTTC.

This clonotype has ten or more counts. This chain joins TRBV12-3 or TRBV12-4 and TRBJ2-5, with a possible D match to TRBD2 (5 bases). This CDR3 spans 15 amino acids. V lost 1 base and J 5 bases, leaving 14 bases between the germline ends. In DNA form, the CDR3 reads TGTGCCAGCAGTTTAGTGGGCCTAGCAGGCGAGACCCAGTACTTC. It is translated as CASSLVGLAGETQYF.

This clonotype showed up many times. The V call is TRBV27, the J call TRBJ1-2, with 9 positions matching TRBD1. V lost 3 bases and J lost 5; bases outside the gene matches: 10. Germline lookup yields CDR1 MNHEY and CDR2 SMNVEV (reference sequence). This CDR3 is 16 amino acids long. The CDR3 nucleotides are TGTGCCAGCAGTTTGGACAGGGGTCAGGGGACTTATGGCTACACCTTC. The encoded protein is CASSLDRGQGTYGYTF.